This is a list of T cell receptor beta chains from one sample in a study of T-cell reconstitution after alpha-beta-depleted transplantation in children. Each CDR3 protein gets one entry after TCRdb re-called the PCR reads with MiXCR. The sample comprises some 500,000 distinct CDR3 sequences, about 17% of which are singletons, and 3.3% rests with the top ten. The sample consisted of PBMCs from the stem cell graft donor, taken from the stem cell graft. The receptors stem from a human donor who donated a stem cell graft to a child with acute lymphoblastic leukemia. Both conserved end residues are part of each CDR3. The D gene is left open where the match is weak. Part of the rows lack a size; the others show once, few, many or a class for expanded clones.

TRBJ2-1 | - | few | TRBV12-3/TRBV12-4 | TGTGCCAGCAGTTTTATACCGGGCCAGTCCTACAATGAGCAGTTCTTC | CASSFIPGQSYNEQFF
TRBJ2-7 | TRBD2 | - | TRBV29-1 | TGCAGCGTTGTCGGACTAGCGGGTTTCGAGCAGTACTTC | CSVVGLAGFEQYF
TRBJ1-2 | TRBD1 | few | TRBV29-1 | TGCAGCGTTGAAGATTATGACAGGGACAGGGGAATCTATGGCTACACCTTC | CSVEDYDRDRGIYGYTF
TRBJ2-5 | - | - | TRBV7-6 | TGTGCCAGCAGCTTAGCGGAGCGGAGGGTCGCGACCCAGTACTTC | CASSLAERRVATQYF
TRBJ2-1 | TRBD2 | - | TRBV20-1 | TGCAGTGCTGTAGCGGGAGACAATGAGCAGTTCTTC | CSAVAGDNEQFF
TRBJ2-6 | TRBD2 | many | TRBV7-6 | TGTGCCAGCAGCCCCCGTAGCGGGAGGGATATCTCTGGGGCCAACGGCCTGACTTTC | CASSPRSGRDISGANGLTF
TRBJ2-7 | TRBD1 | few | TRBV6-5 | TGTGCCAGCAGTTACGTCGGACAGGCCTACGAGCAGTACTTC | CASSYVGQAYEQYF
TRBJ1-2 | - | few | TRBV5-1 | TGCGCCAGCAGCATGGACGAAGCTAACTATGGCTACACCTTC | CASSMDEANYGYTF
TRBJ1-1 | - | few | TRBV5-1 | TGCGCCAGCAGCTTGTTGACAGACCATGAAGCTTTCTTT | CASSLLTDHEAFF
TRBJ2-5 | - | few | TRBV12-3/TRBV12-4 | TGTGCCAGCAGTCCCTCGCCGGCAGAATTCCAAGAGACCCAGTACTTC | CASSPSPAEFQETQYF
TRBJ2-1 | - | - | TRBV4-1 | TGCGCCAGCAGATCGCCCTACAATGAGCAGTTCTTC | CASRSPYNEQFF
TRBJ1-5 | - | - | TRBV12-3/TRBV12-4 | TGTGCCAGCAGTCTAGGGGGGATCAATCAGCCCCAGCATTTT | CASSLGGINQPQHF
TRBJ2-1 | TRBD2 | - | TRBV30 | TGTGCCTGGAGTTTAGGGGGACTAGCGGGAGGATGGGGTTCCTACAATGAGCAGTTCTTC | CAWSLGGLAGGWGSYNEQFF
TRBJ1-2 | - | - | TRBV5-1 | TGCGCCAGCAGCTTGAGAAGGTCCTCTATGAGTTACACCTTC | CASSLRRSSMSYTF
TRBJ2-6 | - | few | TRBV27 | TGTGCCAGCAGTTTAGGCGGGGCGTATGGGGCCAACGTCCTGACTTTC | CASSLGGAYGANVLTF
TRBJ2-7 | - | once | TRBV7-6 | TGTGCCAGCAGCGTTGGCGTGGGGGCCAGGGACGAGCAGTACTTC | CASSVGVGARDEQYF